The rows below give T cell receptor beta chains drawn from one sample of a study of shared clonotypes between healthy human individuals. The repertoire was sequenced with immunoSEQ multiplex PCR; TCRdb's copy has only in-frame clones and lacks some. The sample lists 550,000 to 850,000 clones; less than 85% were seen once. Sequencing was done on a sample of memory CD4+ T cells sorted from blood. These receptors came from a woman aged 25-40 years in good health. CDR3s include the opening cysteine and the closing phenylalanine or tryptophan. Fields, in order: D gene, clone size, J gene, V gene, CDR3 DNA, CDR3 protein. D genes are given only for firm matches. Rows may omit the clone size; those that give it use once, few, many or a size class.

TRBD1 | . | TRBJ2-3 | TRBV5-4 | TGTGCCAGCAGCCAGGGGGACAGGGTAAGGACAGATACGCAGTATTTT | CASSQGDRVRTDTQYF
. | . | TRBJ2-1 | TRBV28 | TGTGCCAGCTCTAGTTTTTATGAGCAGTTCTTC | CASSSFYEQFF
. | . | TRBJ2-2 | TRBV6-6 | TGTGCCAGCGGTTCGGGTACCGCGAACACCGGGGAGCTGTTTTTT | CASGSGTANTGELFF
. | few | TRBJ1-4 | TRBV4-1 | TGCGCCAGCAGCCAAGTTAAGACAGTCCGTAATGAAAAACTGTTTTTT | CASSQVKTVRNEKLFF
TRBD1 | . | TRBJ2-5 | TRBV5-1 | TGCGCCAGCAGCGCCGGACAGGGGAGCGCGACCCAGTACTTC | CASSAGQGSATQYF
TRBD1 | . | TRBJ1-3 | TRBV9 | TGTGCCAGCAGCTCGTTGGGGGACAGGCAGAGGAACACCATATATTTT | CASSSLGDRQRNTIYF
TRBD2 | many | TRBJ2-3 | TRBV5-1 | TGCGCCAGCAGCCCGACTAGCGGGAGTGAAGATACGCAGTATTTT | CASSPTSGSEDTQYF
TRBD1 | . | TRBJ1-1 | TRBV5-4 | TGTGCCACCAAACCCCGACAGGGCGTCACTGAAGCTTTCTTT | CATKPRQGVTEAFF
. | . | TRBJ1-2 | TRBV7-2 | TGTGCCAGCAGCTTTAGCAGGGTGACTAACTATGGCTACACCTTC | CASSFSRVTNYGYTF
. | . | TRBJ1-2 | TRBV2 | TGTGCCAGCAGCCTCCAGGAGTTCGGCTACACCTTC | CASSLQEFGYTF
. | once | TRBJ1-1 | TRBV6-5 | TGTGCCAGCAGCTGGGCGCTTTGGGACGCTGAAGCTTTCTTT | CASSWALWDAEAFF
. | . | TRBJ2-7 | TRBV5-5 | TGTGCCAGCAGCCCTCGGATTGAGCAGTACTTC | CASSPRIEQYF
TRBD1 | . | TRBJ2-7 | TRBV6-1 | TGTGCCAGCAGTGCAGACAGGGGGGCCTACGAGCAGTACTTC | CASSADRGAYEQYF
. | . | TRBJ1-2 | TRBV19 | TGTGCCAGTAGTCCCACCGGGCCCGGCGGCTACACCTTC | CASSPTGPGGYTF
TRBD2 | . | TRBJ2-3 | TRBV5-1 | TGCGCCAGCAGCATTAGCGGGAACAGGGGCACAGATACGCAGTATTTT | CASSISGNRGTDTQYF
TRBD2 | . | TRBJ2-7 | TRBV27 | TGTGCCAGCAGTTCCACTCGACTAGCGGGCGCACTCTCCTACGAGCAGTACTTC | CASSSTRLAGALSYEQYF
. | . | TRBJ2-5 | TRBV5-1 | TGCGCCAGCAGCTTGCAAGGTGAAGAGACCCAGTACTTC | CASSLQGEETQYF
TRBD2 | . | TRBJ2-7 | TRBV7-9 | TGTGCCAGCAGCTTAGCGAGCGGGAGGGACTACGAGCAGTACTTC | CASSLASGRDYEQYF
. | . | TRBJ1-1 | TRBV6-1 | TGTGCCAGCAGTGATTTAGAGGAAGCTTTCTTT | CASSDLEEAFF
. | . | TRBJ1-3 | TRBV11-2 | TGTGCCAGCAGCTTAGTGGGCAGCGTTTCTGGAAACACCATATATTTT | CASSLVGSVSGNTIYF
. | . | TRBJ2-7 | TRBV29-1 | TGCAGCGTTGAACCCCCCGAGCAGTACTTC | CSVEPPEQYF
. | . | TRBJ1-6 | TRBV28 | TGTGCCAGCAGGTCGCAGGTACCACCCCTCCACTTT | CASRSQVPPLHF
TRBD1 | . | TRBJ2-1 | TRBV19 | TGTGCCAGTACCGGGACAGGGGTTTACAATGAGCAGTTCTTC | CASTGTGVYNEQFF
. | . | TRBJ2-2 | TRBV19 | TGTGCCAGTAGGGACAGAACGAACACCGGGGAGCTGTTTTTT | CASRDRTNTGELFF
. | . | TRBJ2-7 | TRBV5-4 | TGTGCCAGCAGCCTCGTGGCTTCTCCTGGCGAGCAGTACTTC | CASSLVASPGEQYF
. | once | TRBJ2-7 | TRBV18 | TGTGCCAGCTCACCACCGTCCCAAACCGAGCAGTACTTC | CASSPPSQTEQYF
. | . | TRBJ1-5 | TRBV5-1 | TGCGCCAGCAGTCCTGATGGGAGCAATCAGCCCCAGCATTTT | CASSPDGSNQPQHF
TRBD2 | . | TRBJ2-1 | TRBV2 | TGTGCCAGCAGTGAACTAAGGACTAGCGGAAAGATCTTC | CASSELRTSGKIF
. | . | TRBJ2-7 | TRBV10-3 | TGTGCCATCAGGGCGGGCGACGAGCAGTACTTC | CAIRAGDEQYF
TRBD2 | . | TRBJ2-1 | TRBV30 | TGTGCCTGGGCTAGCGGGAGGTACAATGAGCAGTTCTTC | CAWASGRYNEQFF
TRBD2 | once | TRBJ2-7 | TRBV6-6 | TGTGCCAGCACTCCCCGGGCTAGCGGGAGTTACGAGCAGTACTTC | CASTPRASGSYEQYF
TRBD1 | . | TRBJ1-6 | TRBV30 | TGTGCCTGGAGTGGAATGGACAGGGATAATTCACCCCTCCACTTT | CAWSGMDRDNSPLHF
TRBD2 | few | TRBJ2-1 | TRBV19 | TGTGCCAGTAGAAAGGATAGACTAGCGGGAGGTCCTGAGCAGTTCTTC | CASRKDRLAGGPEQFF
. | . | TRBJ2-3 | TRBV29-1 | TGCAGCGTTGAAGGACTAGGGCCGGGGGATACGCAGTATTTT | CSVEGLGPGDTQYF
. | few | TRBJ2-3 | TRBV6-5 | TGTGCCAGCAGGGGCAGTGCAGATACGCAGTATTTT | CASRGSADTQYF
. | . | TRBJ1-5 | TRBV6-1 | TGTGCCAGCAGTGTGTCGGTTAGCAATCAGCCCCAGCATTTT | CASSVSVSNQPQHF
. | many | TRBJ2-7 | TRBV2 | TGTGCCAGCCCTGAGACCGGGACTTCGACCGGCGAGCAGTACTTC | CASPETGTSTGEQYF